These T cell receptor beta chains were read from a single sample in a study of cytomegalovirus exposure and HLA in healthy donors. Clones were sequenced by immunoSEQ multiplex PCR, and TCRdb holds only the in-frame ones, with some missing. Of about 160,000 clones listed, 70% to 90% are singletons. Material for sequencing was PBMCs. The receptors originated from a young man in good health and CMV-seropositive. CDR3s include the opening cysteine and the closing phenylalanine or tryptophan. Each record gives: clone size, V gene, J gene, D gene, CDR3 protein, CDR3 DNA. A D gene is named only where the DNA matches it firmly. Some rows have no size entry. The others give once, few or many, or a class for an expanded clone.

>few|TRBV6-6|TRBJ1-4|.
CAIGGEKLFF
TGTGCCATCGGGGGGGAAAAACTGTTTTTT
>.|TRBV27|TRBJ2-7|.
CASSFKGSGEQYF
TGTGCCAGCAGTTTCAAGGGGTCGGGCGAGCAGTACTTC
>.|TRBV18|TRBJ2-1|TRBD1
CASSPPGTGSGNEQFF
TGTGCCAGCTCACCACCCGGGACAGGGTCCGGTAATGAGCAGTTCTTC
>.|TRBV11-2|TRBJ1-2|TRBD1
CASSLGRGDGYGYTF
TGTGCCAGCAGCTTGGGCAGGGGGGACGGCTATGGCTACACCTTC
>.|TRBV11-2|TRBJ2-3|TRBD2
CASSPPGASGGGDTQYF
TGTGCCAGCAGCCCCCCTGGGGCTAGCGGGGGTGGAGATACGCAGTATTTT
>once|TRBV14|TRBJ2-2|TRBD1
CASSPTWTGGLSAGELFF
TGTGCCAGCAGCCCTACTTGGACAGGAGGACTGTCCGCCGGGGAGCTGTTTTTT
>.|TRBV4-3|TRBJ1-2|TRBD1
CASSQDIMDRGTYGYTF
TGCGCCAGCAGCCAAGATATTATGGACAGGGGAACCTATGGCTACACCTTC
>.|TRBV5-8|TRBJ2-7|TRBD1
CASSSHDRAYEQYF
TGTGCCAGCAGCTCCCACGACAGGGCCTACGAGCAGTACTTC
>.|TRBV11-2|TRBJ1-3|TRBD1
CASSWTGAGNTIYF
TGTGCCAGCAGCTGGACAGGGGCTGGAAACACCATATATTTT
>few|TRBV6-1|TRBJ2-7|.
CASSQIYEQYF
TGTGCCAGCAGCCAAATCTACGAGCAGTACTTC
>.|TRBV5-1|TRBJ2-1|TRBD2
CASSSGTSGGAVNEQFF
TGCGCCAGCAGCTCCGGGACTAGCGGGGGGGCTGTCAATGAGCAGTTCTTC
>once|TRBV5-1|TRBJ2-5|TRBD2
CASSSAGGRETQYF
TGCGCCAGCAGCTCAGCGGGGGGGCGAGAGACCCAGTACTTC
>.|TRBV7-2|TRBJ1-5|.
CASSLMTENQPQHF
TGTGCCAGCAGCTTAATGACAGAAAATCAGCCCCAGCATTTT
>.|TRBV4-3|TRBJ1-3|.
CASSQASGGSGNTIYF
TGCGCCAGCAGCCAAGCGTCCGGGGGCTCTGGAAACACCATATATTTT
>.|TRBV6-6|TRBJ1-4|.
CASSRPGVANEKLFF
TGTGCCAGCAGCCGCCCAGGGGTGGCTAATGAAAAACTGTTTTTT
>.|TRBV5-4|TRBJ1-2|.
CASSLGDPWGGVYGYTF
TGTGCCAGCAGCTTGGGAGATCCCTGGGGGGGCGTCTATGGCTACACCTTC
>once|TRBV27|TRBJ1-4|.
CASSVRGYGEKLFF
TGTGCCAGCAGTGTACGGGGTTACGGTGAAAAACTGTTTTTT
>.|TRBV7-9|TRBJ1-3|TRBD1
CASSLGWDRGSGNTIYF
TGTGCCAGCAGCTTAGGTTGGGACAGGGGCTCTGGAAACACCATATATTTT
>.|TRBV9|TRBJ1-6|.
CASTPGGGNSPLHF
TGTGCCAGCACCCCCGGGGGTGGGAATTCACCCCTCCACTTT
>.|TRBV18|TRBJ2-1|.
CASSPLAGNEQFF
TGTGCCAGCTCACCACTCGCGGGCAATGAGCAGTTCTTC
>.|TRBV10-3|TRBJ2-5|.
CAISDGTTQAQYF
TGTGCCATCAGTGACGGGACAACCCAGGCCCAGTACTTC
>once|TRBV19|TRBJ2-2|TRBD1
CASSISGTGYTGELFF
TGTGCCAGTAGTATTTCCGGGACAGGGTACACCGGGGAGCTGTTTTTT
>.|TRBV2|TRBJ1-1|.
CASTLTDMNTEAFF
TGTGCCAGCACCCTGACGGACATGAACACTGAAGCTTTCTTT
>.|TRBV6-1|TRBJ2-7|.
CATNRAGESAEQYF
TGTGCCACCAATAGGGCTGGGGAGTCAGCCGAGCAGTACTTC
>.|TRBV12-5|TRBJ1-2|.
CASGLGGTTYYGYTF
TGTGCTAGTGGTCTAGGGGGAACAACTTACTATGGCTACACCTTC
>.|TRBV6-5|TRBJ1-2|.
CASALGGQYGYTF
TGTGCCAGCGCCCTGGGAGGCCAATATGGCTACACCTTC
>few|TRBV11-2|TRBJ1-1|.
CASSFGRNTEAFF
TGTGCCAGCAGCTTCGGGAGGAACACTGAAGCTTTCTTT
>.|TRBV11-2|TRBJ2-2|.
CASNSRQRVTGELFF
TGTGCCAGCAATTCCAGGCAGAGGGTCACCGGGGAGCTGTTTTTT
>.|TRBV4-3|TRBJ2-3|TRBD1
CASSLQGGTDTQYF
TGCGCCAGCAGCTTACAGGGGGGCACAGATACGCAGTATTTT
>.|TRBV19|TRBJ2-4|TRBD2
CASSKVGLAGGIQYF
TGTGCCAGTAGTAAAGTGGGACTAGCGGGGGGGATTCAGTACTTC
>.|TRBV10-1|TRBJ1-6|TRBD1
CASSERQGNSPLHF
TGCGCCAGCAGTGAGCGACAGGGGAACTCACCCCTCCACTTT
>.|TRBV4-3|TRBJ2-5|.
CASSQDTEVETQYF
TGCGCCAGCAGCCAAGATACTGAGGTGGAGACCCAGTACTTC
>few|TRBV7-3|TRBJ2-5|.
CASSLTAGPQETQYF
TGTGCCAGCAGCTTAACGGCAGGGCCCCAAGAGACCCAGTACTTC
>.|TRBV5-8|TRBJ2-7|TRBD2
CASSADGIAGGNYEQYF
TGTGCCAGCAGCGCGGACGGTATAGCGGGGGGAAACTACGAGCAGTACTTC
>.|TRBV6-5|TRBJ2-2|TRBD1
CATQDRGGTGELFF
TGTGCCACCCAGGACAGGGGAGGCACCGGGGAGCTGTTTTTT
>.|TRBV4-1|TRBJ2-3|.
CASSQDYTGSTDTQYF
TGCGCCAGCAGCCAGGACTACACTGGATCCACAGATACGCAGTATTTT
>.|TRBV5-8|TRBJ2-7|.
CASSFRGSPHEQYF
TGTGCCAGCAGCTTTCGGGGTTCCCCCCACGAGCAGTACTTC
>.|TRBV5-1|TRBJ2-7|.
CASSYSGQGYEQYF
TGCGCCAGCAGCTATAGTGGGCAGGGCTACGAGCAGTACTTC
>.|TRBV18|TRBJ1-1|.
CASSPSGYTEAFF
TGTGCCAGCTCACCATCGGGTTACACTGAAGCTTTCTTT
>once|TRBV5-6|TRBJ2-3|TRBD2
CASRSGGTDTQYF
TGTGCCAGCAGATCGGGGGGGACAGATACGCAGTATTTT
>.|TRBV30|TRBJ2-5|TRBD2
CAGEGLGKQETQYF
TGTGCCGGGGAGGGACTAGGTAAACAAGAGACCCAGTACTTC
>.|TRBV2|TRBJ2-3|TRBD2
CASVAGGPRSTDTQYF
TGTGCCAGCGTAGCGGGGGGGCCACGGAGCACAGATACGCAGTATTTT
>.|TRBV6-1|TRBJ1-1|.
CASKGEQGLNTEAFF
TGTGCCAGCAAGGGGGAACAGGGCTTGAACACTGAAGCTTTCTTT
>few|TRBV7-3|TRBJ2-1|TRBD2
CASSVTSGRYNEQFF
TGTGCCAGCAGCGTTACTAGCGGACGCTACAATGAGCAGTTCTTC
>.|TRBV5-4|TRBJ2-2|TRBD2
CASSPAPSGGTGELFF
TGTGCCAGCAGCCCCGCTCCTAGCGGGGGTACCGGGGAGCTGTTTTTT
>.|TRBV2|TRBJ1-3|.
CASRKGGAVGNTIYF
TGTGCCAGCAGAAAAGGGGGGGCTGTTGGAAACACCATATATTTT
>.|TRBV7-9|TRBJ1-4|.
CASSLGQWVFF
TGTGCCAGCAGCTTAGGACAATGGGTGTTTTTT
>once|TRBV7-6|TRBJ2-1|.
CASSLLRGAIYNEQFF
TGTGCCAGCAGCCTCCTCCGGGGGGCAATATACAATGAGCAGTTCTTC
>.|TRBV28|TRBJ1-1|.
CASSRTGWGTEAFF
TGTGCCAGCAGCCGAACAGGGTGGGGTACTGAAGCTTTCTTT
>.|TRBV19|TRBJ1-3|TRBD1
CASSSGTASGNTIYF
TGTGCCAGTAGCAGTGGGACAGCCTCTGGAAACACCATATATTTT
>.|TRBV4-1|TRBJ2-6|.
CASSLGGSGANGLTF
TGCGCCAGCAGCCTTGGGGGCTCTGGGGCCAACGGCCTGACTTTC
>.|TRBV7-2|TRBJ2-4|TRBD1
CASSPQLGVGTEKNIQYF
TGTGCCAGCAGCCCTCAATTGGGGGTAGGGACAGAAAAAAACATTCAGTACTTC
>.|TRBV19|TRBJ2-5|.
CASSIEGGETQYF
TGTGCCAGTAGTATTGAGGGTGGGGAGACCCAGTACTTC
>.|TRBV5-1|TRBJ2-7|TRBD1
CASSLGGTGYYEQYF
TGCGCCAGCAGCTTGGGTGGGACAGGGTACTACGAGCAGTACTTC
>.|TRBV7-9|TRBJ1-1|.
CASSNRSMNTEAFF
TGTGCCAGCAGCAACAGGAGCATGAACACTGAAGCTTTCTTT
>once|TRBV15|TRBJ2-7|TRBD1
CATSRIRDREYEQYF
TGTGCCACCAGCAGGATCCGGGACAGGGAATACGAGCAGTACTTC
>once|TRBV9|TRBJ2-2|.
CASSVVLGGASVNTGELFF
TGTGCCAGCAGCGTAGTCCTAGGGGGGGCTTCCGTGAACACCGGGGAGCTGTTTTTT